Presented here are 24 T cell receptor beta chains from one specimen sequenced in a study of T cell responses to AZD1222 COVID-19 vaccine (dated by TCRdb to about 2021). The library was produced with the immunoSEQ multiplex PCR assay. In its TCRdb copy, this immuneACCESS table keeps in-frame sequences only and misses some clones. Where compared with another copy, unresolved V genes explain less than half of these, and the others have no known cause. The sample includes 150,000 to 200,000 clones, with more than 80% observed a single time. 3.5% to 4% of the sample is taken by the ten largest. Reading the label with the study, this specimen's time point is: about 28 days (+/-7) after the second vaccine dose. The treatment or condition label on this specimen signifies: meningococcal conjugate vaccine given as trial control. The sample here was peripheral blood, taken 28 days after the second dose of the MenACWY control vaccine. The receptors stem from an adult who received the MenACWY meningococcal vaccine as a control.

The chain carries TRBV7-6 and TRBJ2-7; 12 bases are shared with TRBD2. Germline V gene sequence: CDR1 SGHVS, CDR2 FNYEAQ. The V gene end was trimmed by 5 bases and the J gene end by 6 bases; junction bases not matched to a gene: 17. The CDR3 totals 18 residues. CDR3 nucleotide sequence: TGTGCCAGCAGCACGAGCCCTATTACTAGCGGGAGGCAGAGCGAGCAGTACTTC. It yields the protein CASSTSPITSGRQSEQYF.

V and J are TRBV29-1 and TRBJ1-3; D remains unclear. Germline V CDR1 and CDR2: SQVTM, ANQGSEA. V lost 0 bases and J 0 bases, leaving 9 bases between the germline ends. The CDR3 covers 15 residues. CDR3 sequence (DNA): TGCAGCGTTGAAGAAGTTCTGCGCTCTGGAAACACCATATATTTT. Translating it yields CSVEEVLRSGNTIYF.

The V call is TRBV28, the J call TRBJ2-7, with TRBD1 identical over 10 bases. J gave up 2 bases and V 6 bases, and 4 bases lay outside the gene matches. CDR3 length equals 14 residues. Germline values: CDR1 MDHEN, CDR2 SYDVKM. The CDR3 region has the DNA TGTGCCAGCAGGGGACAGGGGCGACCCTACGAGCAGTACTTC. Its protein is CASRGQGRPYEQYF.

The rearrangement uses TRBV2 and TRBJ1-2, with 9 bases aligning to TRBD1. V lost 11 bases to trimming and J lost 8 bases; unmatched junction nucleotides: 6. Germline-derived CDR1 and CDR2 are SNHLY and FYNNEI. The CDR3 contains 11 residues. The chain's CDR3 is CAGGTGYGYTF. DNA for the CDR3: TGTGCCGGAGGGACAGGGTACGGCTACACCTTC.

The J gene is TRBJ1-1, the V gene TRBV6-2 or TRBV6-3; tentative D call: TRBD1 (5 bases). The CDR3 extends over 14 amino acids. V dropped 0 bases and J dropped 6 bases, with 11 bases sitting between them. The germline gives CDR1 MNHEY, CDR2 SVGEGT. The CDR3 nucleotides are TGTGCCAGCAGTTACTCGGGCCCCAGGGCTGAAGCTTTCTTT. Translated: CASSYSGPRAEAFF.

The chain combines TRBV11-2 with TRBJ2-7; TRBD1 agrees at 10 bases. The CDR3 is 15 amino acids. From germline, CDR1 is SGHAT and CDR2 FQNNGV. V lost 5 bases and J lost 4; bases outside the gene matches: 8. CDR3 sequence: CASSPPGQGRYEQYF. The CDR3, as DNA: TGTGCCAGCAGCCCCCCGGGACAGGGGCGGTACGAGCAGTACTTC.

Turning to this clone: This CDR3 is also generated by other DNA sequences in the sample. The chain employs TRBV27 and TRBJ1-5; 8 nucleotides align to TRBD1. Germline CDR1 MNHEY, CDR2 SMNVEV (reference sequence). The V segment lost 3 bases and the J segment 2 bases; nucleotides outside the gene matches: 3. This CDR3 spans 15 amino acids. The CDR3 loop reads CASSFGTGGNQPQHF. The CDR3 DNA is TGTGCCAGCAGTTTTGGGACAGGCGGCAATCAGCCCCAGCATTTT.

The chain recombines TRBV5-1 with TRBJ2-1; tentatively, D is TRBD2 (5 bases). V lost 8 bases to trimming and J lost 9 bases, with 9 bases between them. Germline CDR1 SGHRS, CDR2 YFSETQ. The CDR3 consists of 10 residues. This chain's CDR3 is CASLEGEQFF. CDR3 nucleotides: TGCGCCAGTCTAGAGGGTGAGCAGTTCTTC.

The V gene is TRBV28, the J gene TRBJ2-7; no clear D. The V gene lost 7 bases and the J gene lost 4 bases, with 17 bases spanning the gap. This CDR3 has 14 residues. From germline, CDR1 is MDHEN and CDR2 SYDVKM. The CDR3, as DNA: TGTGCCAGCACCGCGTTCAACCTGGATTACGAGCAGTACTTC. It codes for CASTAFNLDYEQYF.

The chain joins TRBV11-3 to TRBJ2-1, with 10 nucleotides matching TRBD2. CDR1 is SGHNT, CDR2 YENEEA, per germline. The J segment lost 7 bases and the V segment lost 5 bases, leaving 8 bases of the junction unmatched. This CDR3 is 15 amino acids long. CDR3 in DNA: TGTGCCAGCAGCCCCGGGACTAGCGTCGAGAATGAGCAGTTCTTC. It is translated as CASSPGTSVENEQFF.

V usage is TRBV27 and J usage is TRBJ1-4, with D possibly matching TRBD1 (6 bases). The CDR3 totals 15 residues. From germline, CDR1 is MNHEY and CDR2 SMNVEV (reference sequence). V gave up 0 bases and J gave up 1 base, with 6 bases separating them. CDR3 residues: CASSLSGGTNEKLFF. The CDR3 DNA reads as TGTGCCAGCAGTTTATCAGGGGGAACTAATGAAAAACTGTTTTTT.

The J gene is TRBJ1-2, the V gene TRBV19, with D perhaps TRBD1 (5 bases). From germline, CDR1 is LNHDA and CDR2 SQIVND (reference sequence). The CDR3 contains 13 residues. Trimming left V 7 bases short and J 4 bases short, with 13 bases between. DNA of the CDR3: TGTGCCAGTAAACTAGGGGCCGCCTATGGCTACACCTTC. Protein: CASKLGAAYGYTF.

The chain links TRBV7-2 to TRBJ2-6, with D hard to call. This CDR3 has 13 amino acids. V was trimmed by 3 bases and J by 2 bases, leaving 2 bases between them. Germline values: CDR1 SGHTA, CDR2 FQGNSA. Here the CDR3 reads CASSLPGANVLTF. The CDR3 DNA follows: TGTGCCAGCAGCTTGCCTGGGGCCAACGTCCTGACTTTC. The full variable domain, with the rest looked up from reference TRBV7-2 and TRBJ2-6, is GAGVSQSPSNKVTEKGKDVELRCDPISGHTALYWYRQSLGQGLEFLIYFQGNSAPDKSGLPSDRFSAERTGGSVSTLTIQRTQQEDSAVYLCASSLPGANVLTFGAGSRLTVL.

The genes are TRBV2 and TRBJ1-1; a possible D gene is TRBD1 (5 bases). Between the trimmed V and J ends, which lost 10 bases and 3 bases, there was a span of 24 bases. The CDR3 runs to 16 residues. From germline, CDR1 is SNHLY and CDR2 FYNNEI. CDR3 residues: CAISGRGSLGDTEAFF. DNA for the CDR3: TGTGCCATCTCGGGTAGGGGCTCTTTGGGGGACACTGAAGCTTTCTTT.

This clone was seen only once. This rearrangement joins TRBV14 to TRBJ1-2, with a tentative D call TRBD1 (6 bases). Trimming left V 4 bases short and J 5 bases short, with 23 bases between. This CDR3 is 17 amino acids long. CDR1 and CDR2 (germline): SGHDN, FVKESK. The CDR3 coding sequence is TGTGCCAGCAGCCCCACCGTCTTTATCAGGGGCGAATATGGCTACACCTTC. As protein: CASSPTVFIRGEYGYTF.

The CDR3 DNA sequence: TGTGCCAGCAGCCTTAGCAGGGGGCGTAACACCATATATTTT. Encoded protein: CASSLSRGRNTIYF. The gene calls are TRBV9 and TRBJ1-3, with TRBD1 identical over 8 bases. Germline CDR1 SGDLS, CDR2 YYNGEE. The junction had 7 bases not matched to a gene; V was cut back by 4 bases and J by 7 bases. This CDR3 has 14 amino acids.

The chain carries TRBV5-4 and TRBJ2-3; D is uncertain. Trimming left V 3 bases short and J 0 bases short, with 8 bases between. This CDR3 is built from 14 residues. CDR1 and CDR2 (germline): SGHNT, YYREEE (reference sequence). The CDR3 DNA reads as TGTGCCAGCAGCTCGGACGGGAGCACAGATACGCAGTATTTT. Its translation is CASSSDGSTDTQYF.

This chain joins TRBV29-1 and TRBJ1-2; D not resolved. From germline, CDR1 is SQVTM and CDR2 ANQGSEA. Trimming pared 6 bases from V and 0 bases from J, leaving 14 bases between. CDR3 size: 14 residues. The CDR3 region has the DNA TGCAGCGTGGACTCCCACGCGGCTAACTATGGCTACACCTTC. Its protein is CSVDSHAANYGYTF. Supplemented by reference TRBV29-1 and TRBJ1-2, the full variable domain reads SAVISQKPSRDICQRGTSLTIQCQVDSQVTMMFWYRQQPGQSLTLIATANQGSEATYESGFVIDKFPISRPNLTFSTLTVSNMSPEDSSIYLCSVDSHAANYGYTFGSGTRLTVV.

The chain uses TRBV15 and TRBJ1-5; TRBD1 agrees at 8 bases. V lost 4 bases and J lost 0; bases outside the gene matches: 2. Germline CDR1 LNHNV, CDR2 YYDKDF (reference sequence). The CDR3 runs 15 residues. CDR3 DNA: TGTGCCACCAGCACGGACAGGGTTAGCAATCAGCCCCAGCATTTT. Translating it yields CATSTDRVSNQPQHF. Full variable domain (remainder filled in from reference TRBV15 and TRBJ1-5): DAMVIQNPRYQVTQFGKPVTLSCSQTLNHNVMYWYQQKSSQAPKLLFHYYDKDFNNEADTPDNFQSRRPNTSFCFLDIRSPGLGDTAMYLCATSTDRVSNQPQHFGDGTRLSIL.

The chain carries TRBV19 and TRBJ2-7, with 13 positions matching TRBD2. The junction had 9 bases not matched to a gene; V was cut back by 3 bases and J by 4 bases. The CDR3 sequence is 17 residues long. CDR1 and CDR2 (germline): LNHDA, SQIVND (reference sequence). The CDR3 DNA reads as TGTGCCAGTAGTATGAGCAGGACTAGCGGGAGTAGGTACGAGCAGTACTTC. It translates to CASSMSRTSGSRYEQYF.

The chain is built from TRBV9 and TRBJ1-2; D not certain. V gave up 4 bases and J gave up 7 bases, with 17 bases separating them. The CDR3 contains 14 residues. Germline CDR1 SGDLS, CDR2 YYNGEE. The CDR3 DNA reads TGTGCCAGCAGCCCCGCCGCTCGCCTATCTGGCTACACCTTC. It codes for CASSPAARLSGYTF. The entire variable domain, with the rest obtained from reference TRBV9 and TRBJ1-2, is as follows: DSGVTQTPKHLITATGQRVTLRCSPRSGDLSVYWYQQSLDQGLQFLIQYYNGEERAKGNILERFSAQQFPDLHSELNLSSLELGDSALYFCASSPAARLSGYTFGSGTRLTVV.

The chain is built from TRBV21-1 and TRBJ1-5. TRBV21-1 is flagged as a pseudogene. The CDR3 consists of 17 residues. This CDR3 is CASSTRGGREGNQPQHF. DNA of the CDR3: TGTGCCAGCAGCACCCGAGGAGGCAGGGAGGGCAATCAGCCCCAGCATTTT.

The chain links TRBV7-6 to TRBJ1-5; TRBD1 matches at 7 bases. CDR1 and CDR2 (germline): SGHVS, FNYEAQ. The ends lost 7 bases at V and 4 bases at J; junction bases unmatched: 4. The CDR3 consists of 13 residues. The CDR3 DNA follows: TGTGCCAGCACGACAGGGCCAAATCAGCCCCAGCATTTT. Residues: CASTTGPNQPQHF.

This clone was observed once. This sequence joins TRBV19 and TRBJ2-1; 11 positions match TRBD2. Trimming took 3 bases from V and 6 from J; bases not matched to a gene: 10. The CDR3 has 17 residues. Germline CDR1 LNHDA, CDR2 SQIVND (reference sequence). Here the CDR3 DNA reads TGTGCCAGTAGTATCCGATTAGCGGGAGGGCCTGCCAATGAGCAGTTCTTC. This codes for CASSIRLAGGPANEQFF.